These T cell receptor beta chains were read from a single sample in a study of T cell responses to AZD1222 COVID-19 vaccine. Profiled with immunoSEQ multiplex PCR; TCRdb holds only in-frame clones, not every one. The sample contains approximately 97,000 clones, over 80% of which appear only once. The specimen comprised peripheral blood, sampled on day 0 of AZD1222 vaccination. Every receptor here comes from an adult in good health. Both conserved end residues are trimmed from each CDR3. A row's size may be missing; if present it is once, few, many or a size class.

V gene	CDR3 length	J gene	clone size	CDR3 protein
TRBV3-1/TRBV3-2	13	TRBJ1-4	once	ASSQRTAGDEKLF
TRBV27	13	TRBJ1-6	-	ASSPRGTVSSPLH
TRBV2	11	TRBJ2-3	-	ASSYAGKDTQY
TRBV7-2	14	TRBJ2-6	-	ASSLEVISGANVLT
TRBV27	12	TRBJ1-1	-	ASRTRGQFTEAF
TRBV10-3	13	TRBJ2-7	-	AISDFGGTAYEQY
TRBV4-3	13	TRBJ2-4	-	ASSQDLRTENIQY
TRBV10-3	12	TRBJ2-4	-	AISESQGENIQY
TRBV2	11	TRBJ2-7	-	ASRLRTVSRQY
TRBV4-1	9	TRBJ1-1	-	ASSGTSRAF
TRBV28	12	TRBJ2-7	-	ASSPPRTGREQY
TRBV7-2	11	TRBJ2-5	-	ASSSSGGETQY
TRBV5-1	12	TRBJ2-5	-	ASSGRTGEQTQY
TRBV6-6	13	TRBJ2-5	once	ASTLPGRGQETQY
TRBV28	11	TRBJ1-1	-	ASQAGLNTEAF
TRBV11-2	13	TRBJ2-7	-	ASSLQGGGSYEQY
TRBV4-2	14	TRBJ2-5	-	ASSPTLGGGRETQY
TRBV28	11	TRBJ2-7	-	ASSPPPTYEQY
TRBV28	14	TRBJ1-5	-	ASSSAGQGRNQPQH
TRBV5-1	14	TRBJ1-4	-	ASSPPLGTRNEKLF
TRBV9	13	TRBJ1-3	-	ASSVVGSAGNTIY
TRBV3-1/TRBV3-2	12	TRBJ1-2	-	ASSQWDRNYGYT
TRBV7-9	12	TRBJ1-2	-	ASSSYPPPTGTT
TRBV27	14	TRBJ2-1	-	ASIRTGLSSYNEQF
TRBV3-1/TRBV3-2	13	TRBJ1-2	-	ASTPDRGPSYGYT
TRBV19	14	TRBJ2-3	-	ASSRGQGPSTDTQY